This TCR beta chain is from a study of immune cell composition in non-small cell lung cancer. The CDR3 is 15 amino acids. Between the trimmed V and J ends, which lost 1 base and 0 bases, there was a span of 10 bases. Germline loops: CDR1 SGHNT, CDR2 YYREEE (reference sequence). The table came from immunoSEQ multiplex PCR; TCRdb's copy has only in-frame clones and leaves some out. The profile shows under 2,500 clones, 81% of them singletons. Sequenced input: lung tumor tissue. The chain combines TRBV5-4 with TRBJ2-5; D may be TRBD2 (6 bases). The source of this sequence is a human donor with non-small cell lung cancer. For the CDR3, the DNA is TGTGCCAGCAGCTTGACTAGCTGGTACCAAGAGACCCAGTACTTC. As protein: CASSLTSWYQETQYF.